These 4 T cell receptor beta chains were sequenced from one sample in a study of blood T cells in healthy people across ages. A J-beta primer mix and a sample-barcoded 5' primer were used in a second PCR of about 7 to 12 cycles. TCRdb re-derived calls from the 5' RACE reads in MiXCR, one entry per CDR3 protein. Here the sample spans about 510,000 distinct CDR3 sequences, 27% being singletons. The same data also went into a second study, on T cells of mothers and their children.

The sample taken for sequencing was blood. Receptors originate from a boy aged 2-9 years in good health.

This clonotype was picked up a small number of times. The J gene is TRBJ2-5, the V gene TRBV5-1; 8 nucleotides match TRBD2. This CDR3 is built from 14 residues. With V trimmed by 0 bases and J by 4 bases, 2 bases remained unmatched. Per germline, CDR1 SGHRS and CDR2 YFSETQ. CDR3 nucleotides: TGCGCCAGCAGCTTGGAAAGCGGGAGAGAGACCCAGTACTTC. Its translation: CASSLESGRETQYF.

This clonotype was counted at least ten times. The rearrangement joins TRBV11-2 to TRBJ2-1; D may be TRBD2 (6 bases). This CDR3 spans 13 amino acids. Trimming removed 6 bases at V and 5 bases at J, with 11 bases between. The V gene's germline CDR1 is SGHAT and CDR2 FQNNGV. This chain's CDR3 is CASSLGLNNEQFF. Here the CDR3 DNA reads TGTGCCAGCAGTTTGGGACTGAACAATGAGCAGTTCTTC.

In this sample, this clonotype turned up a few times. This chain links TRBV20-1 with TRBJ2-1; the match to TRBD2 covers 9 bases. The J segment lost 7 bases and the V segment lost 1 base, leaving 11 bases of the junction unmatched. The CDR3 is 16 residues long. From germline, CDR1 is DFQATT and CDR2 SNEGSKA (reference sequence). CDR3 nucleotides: TGCAGTGCTAGAGGCCCAGCGGGGGGCGATTGGAATGAGCAGTTCTTC. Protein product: CSARGPAGGDWNEQFF.

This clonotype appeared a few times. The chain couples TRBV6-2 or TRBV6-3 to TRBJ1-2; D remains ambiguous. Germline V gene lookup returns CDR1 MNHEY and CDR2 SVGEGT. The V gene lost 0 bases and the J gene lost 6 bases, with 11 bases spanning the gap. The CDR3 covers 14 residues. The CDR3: CASSYSRTVDGYTF. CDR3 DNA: TGTGCCAGCAGTTACTCTCGAACAGTCGATGGCTACACCTTC.